The 31 T cell receptor beta chains below all came from one sample that was sequenced in a study of blood T cell repertoires in COVID-19. The assay was immunoSEQ multiplex PCR, and TCRdb's table has in-frame clones only and misses some. The data contain around 200,000 clones, about 87% of them singletons. Specimen: PBMCs or T cells enriched from blood (not recorded which). These TCRs come from a young woman who had recovered from COVID-19.

Details on this clone: Germline is not matched at one junction end, which may reflect a read error. The rearrangement links TRBV5-1 to TRBJ2-3; the match to TRBD2 covers 9 bases. The CDR3 sequence is 16 residues long. Germline V lookup: CDR1 SGHRS, CDR2 YFSETQ. CDR3 protein: CARSLGGGARADTQYF. For the CDR3, the DNA is TGCGCCCGCAGCTTGGGCGGGGGGGCCAGGGCAGATACGCAGTATTTT.

This chain joins TRBV7-3 and TRBJ1-2, with 7 bases identical to TRBD1. The CDR3 is 16 residues long. Germline V gene sequence: CDR1 SGHTA, CDR2 FQGTGA. Germline trimming cut 1 base from V and 6 bases from J; bases unmatched to any gene: 11. The CDR3 sequence is CASSLNGRGEEDGYTF. The CDR3, as DNA: TGTGCCAGCAGCTTAAACGGCAGGGGGGAAGAGGATGGCTACACCTTC. Looking up the rest from reference TRBV7-3 and TRBJ1-2 gives the full variable domain: GAGVSQTPSNKVTEKGKYVELRCDPISGHTALYWYRQSLGQGPEFLIYFQGTGAADDSGLPNDRFFAVRPEGSVSTLKIQRTERGDSAVYLCASSLNGRGEEDGYTFGSGTRLTVV.

The chain has TRBV27 and TRBJ1-2, with a possible D match to TRBD1 (6 bases). The CDR3 extends over 15 amino acids. V shed 5 bases and J shed 0 bases, with 13 bases lying between them. CDR1 and CDR2 (germline): MNHEY, SMNVEV (reference sequence). Here the CDR3 DNA reads TGTGCCAGCAGTCCAACTCCAGGGGCTAACTATGGCTACACCTTC. It specifies CASSPTPGANYGYTF.

The chain recombines TRBV19 with TRBJ2-5; 8 positions match TRBD2. Trimming cost V 4 bases and J 2 bases; bases outside gene matches: 12. The CDR3 runs to 17 residues. Germline V gene lookup returns CDR1 LNHDA and CDR2 SQIVND (reference sequence). The CDR3 loop is CASSTGGGGLVQETQYF. The CDR3, as DNA: TGTGCCAGTAGTACCGGAGGCGGGGGGCTAGTACAAGAGACCCAGTACTTC.

This chain connects TRBV11-2 to TRBJ1-4, with D uncertain. The V gene's germline CDR1 is SGHAT and CDR2 FQNNGV. V lost 6 bases and J lost 7, with 15 bases in between. This CDR3 is 14 amino acids long. CDR3 sequence reads: CASSQTVGSEKLFF. CDR3 in DNA: TGTGCCAGCAGTCAGACCGTCGGGAGTGAAAAACTGTTTTTT. The entire variable domain, with the rest obtained from reference TRBV11-2 and TRBJ1-4, is as follows: EAGVAQSPRYKIIEKRQSVAFWCNPISGHATLYWYQQILGQGPKLLIQFQNNGVVDDSQLPKDRFSAERLKGVDSTLKIQPAKLEDSAVYLCASSQTVGSEKLFFGSGTQLSVL.

This clone has a single count. This chain links TRBV6-6 with TRBJ2-1; 8 bases line up with TRBD1. The CDR3 loop spans 16 amino acids. Germline lookup yields CDR1 MNHNY and CDR2 SVGAGI (reference sequence). V lost 5 bases to trimming and J lost 5 bases; unmatched junction nucleotides: 11. As DNA, the CDR3 is TGTGCCAGCAGTCGACCTTTGCAGGGGGCACACAATGAGCAGTTCTTC. Protein: CASSRPLQGAHNEQFF.

This chain connects TRBV19 to TRBJ1-2, with TRBD1 matching 7 bases. With V trimmed by 1 base and J by 6 bases, 5 bases remained unmatched. The CDR3 totals 14 residues. From germline, CDR1 is LNHDA and CDR2 SQIVND (reference sequence). The chain's CDR3 is CASSIVTGAHGYTF. The DNA for the CDR3 is TGTGCCAGTAGTATAGTCACAGGGGCTCATGGCTACACCTTC.

Regarding this clone: Other DNA sequences in this sample translate to the same CDR3. This CDR3 is CASSLDRAYEQYF. CDR3 DNA: TGTGCCAGCAGCCTAGACAGGGCCTACGAGCAGTACTTC. The chain uses TRBV7-8 and TRBJ2-7, with 7 bases fitting TRBD1. The germline V gene has CDR1 SGHVS and CDR2 FQNEAQ. V lost 5 bases to trimming and J lost 2 bases; unmatched junction nucleotides: 3. This CDR3 region has 13 residues.

This chain links TRBV19 with TRBJ1-1; D possibly corresponds to TRBD1 (6 bases). The V and J ends lost 6 bases and 8 bases respectively, with 13 bases between them. CDR3 size: 12 residues. Per germline, CDR1 LNHDA and CDR2 SQIVND (reference sequence). CDR3 sequence reads: CASRWGRAEAFF. The CDR3 DNA sequence: TGTGCCAGTAGATGGGGGCGGGCAGAAGCTTTCTTT.

V gene TRBV10-3 combines with J gene TRBJ1-1; no reliable D call. CDR1 and CDR2 (germline): ENHRY, SYGVKD. This CDR3 is built from 11 residues. V lost 7 bases and J 0 bases, leaving 3 bases between the germline ends. The DNA for the CDR3 is TGTGCCATCATAGTGAACACTGAAGCTTTCTTT. It is translated as CAIIVNTEAFF.

The CDR3 DNA reads as TGCGCCAGCAGCAATGGACAGGGAGGGGGCTACACCTTC. Translation gives CASSNGQGGGYTF. The V call is TRBV5-1, the J call TRBJ1-2; 8 bases align to TRBD1. This CDR3 spans 13 amino acids. The trim removed 4 bases at V and 8 bases at J, leaving 7 bases unmatched. Germline lookup yields CDR1 SGHRS and CDR2 YFSETQ.

The chain carries TRBV27 and TRBJ2-7; 10 positions agree with TRBD1. Unmatched junction bases numbered 14, after V lost 5 bases and J lost 4 bases. This CDR3 contains 17 residues. In germline, CDR1 is MNHEY, CDR2 SMNVEV (reference sequence). The CDR3 loop is CASSQNMRDRGLYEQYF. CDR3 in DNA: TGTGCCAGCAGTCAGAATATGAGGGACAGGGGACTATACGAGCAGTACTTC.

This chain links TRBV18 with TRBJ1-1; possible D gene TRBD1, 5 bases. V was trimmed by 6 bases and J by 0 bases, leaving 17 bases between them. Germline CDR1 and CDR2: KGHSH and LQKENI. The CDR3 loop spans 16 amino acids. The CDR3 bases are TGTGCCAGCTCGCTTTCTGGGGGGACCATGAACACTGAAGCTTTCTTT. It specifies CASSLSGGTMNTEAFF.

The gene calls are TRBV7-7 and TRBJ2-1; D call uncertain. Between the trimmed V and J ends, which lost 0 bases and 15 bases, there was a span of 6 bases. CDR3 size: 10 residues. The germline CDR1 and CDR2 sequences are SSHAT and FNYEAQ (reference sequence). The CDR3 loop is CASSLAMAFF. For the CDR3, the DNA is TGTGCCAGCAGCTTAGCGATGGCGTTCTTC.

The V and J genes are TRBV11-3 and TRBJ1-2; 7 nucleotides line up with TRBD1. The ends lost 5 bases at V and 4 bases at J; junction bases unmatched: 10. The germline CDR1 and CDR2 sequences are SGHNT and YENEEA. The CDR3 runs to 15 residues. CDR3 sequence (DNA): TGTGCCAGCAGCCTTCCCCAGGGGGACTGCTATGGCTACACCTTC. Protein: CASSLPQGDCYGYTF.

This chain uses TRBV7-8 with TRBJ2-1, with D uncertain. Looked up from germline, CDR1 is SGHVS and CDR2 is FQNEAQ. The CDR3 runs 13 residues. V lost 1 base to trimming and J lost 4 bases, with 5 bases between them. CDR3 sequence (DNA): TGTGCCAGCAGCTTAGACGGTTACAATGAGCAGTTCTTC. This gives the protein CASSLDGYNEQFF.

Comments on this clone: This sample includes further DNA sequences coding for the same CDR3. V and J are TRBV9 and TRBJ2-7; 9 nucleotides line up with TRBD1. The germline CDR1 and CDR2 sequences are SGDLS and YYNGEE. The J segment lost 2 bases and the V segment lost 0 bases, leaving 0 bases of the junction unmatched. The CDR3 length is 14 residues. CDR3 protein: CASSVGQGAYEQYF. For the CDR3, the DNA is TGTGCCAGCAGCGTAGGACAGGGGGCCTACGAGCAGTACTTC.

This chain uses TRBV27 with TRBJ2-3; 8 positions match TRBD2. This CDR3 comprises 16 residues. From germline, CDR1 is MNHEY and CDR2 SMNVEV (reference sequence). V dropped 5 bases and J dropped 5; count of bases not matched to a gene: 12. CDR3 protein: CASSPLSSGRRDTQYF. The CDR3, as DNA: TGTGCCAGCAGTCCCCTGTCTAGCGGGCGGCGAGATACGCAGTATTTT.

The chain recombines TRBV12-3 or TRBV12-4 with TRBJ2-1; maybe TRBD2 (5 bases). This CDR3 contains 13 residues. V lost 6 bases and J lost 6, with 12 bases in between. CDR3 sequence (DNA): TGTGCCAGCAGAACCGGGGTACGCAATGAGCAGTTCTTC. Translation: CASRTGVRNEQFF.

CDR3 bases: TGTGCCAGCAGCCAGGACAGATTCTCCTACGAGCAGTACTTC. It codes for CASSQDRFSYEQYF. This rearrangement joins TRBV3-1 (or the pseudogene TRBV3-2) to TRBJ2-7; D perhaps matches TRBD1 (6 bases). The V and J ends lost 3 bases and 0 bases respectively, with 9 bases between them. Germline V CDR1 and CDR2: LGHDT, YNNKEL (reference sequence). The CDR3 contains 14 residues.

This clone was seen only a few times. The chain carries TRBV7-3 and TRBJ2-2, with D hard to call. Germline CDR1 reads SGHTA; CDR2 reads FQGTGA. The CDR3 is 15 residues long. V was pared by 0 bases and J by 3 bases, with 8 bases between. CDR3 sequence reads: CASSLTAVYTGELFF. The CDR3 DNA sequence: TGTGCCAGCAGCTTAACGGCCGTATACACCGGGGAGCTGTTTTTT.

The chain has TRBV10-3 and TRBJ2-1; possible D gene TRBD1, 5 bases. Between the trimmed V and J ends, which lost 0 bases and 4 bases, there was a span of 7 bases. CDR3 length: 14 residues. CDR1 and CDR2 from the germline V gene are ENHRY and SYGVKD. CDR3 DNA sequence: TGTGCCATCAGTGAGTCGACAGATTACAATGAGCAGTTCTTC. As protein: CAISESTDYNEQFF.

V gene TRBV3-1 (or the pseudogene TRBV3-2) combines with J gene TRBJ1-2, with D perhaps TRBD1 (6 bases). Per the germline V gene, CDR1 is LGHDT and CDR2 is YNNKEL (reference sequence). V lost 0 bases and J lost 4, with 12 bases in between. The CDR3 is 15 residues long. DNA for the CDR3: TGTGCCAGCAGCCAAGACAGGGGAGGGATCTATGGCTACACCTTC. Translating it yields CASSQDRGGIYGYTF.

V and J are TRBV4-2 and TRBJ1-5; D is uncertain. The ends were cut back, 0 bases at V and 3 bases at J, with 9 bases in the middle. This CDR3 contains 15 residues. Germline CDR1 LGHNA, CDR2 YNFKEQ. DNA of the CDR3: TGTGCCAGCAGCCAAGAAACCCCACTCAATCAGCCCCAGCATTTT. Its protein product is CASSQETPLNQPQHF.

This clone appeared once. Other DNA sequences in this specimen translate into the identical CDR3. The V gene is TRBV12-3 or TRBV12-4, the J gene TRBJ1-4; maybe TRBD1 (6 bases). The CDR3 has 13 residues. V shed 1 base and J shed 6 bases, with 6 bases lying between them. The CDR3 sequence: CASSLDRDEKLFF. As DNA, the CDR3 is TGTGCCAGCAGTTTAGACAGGGATGAAAAACTGTTTTTT.

The chain joins TRBV7-2 to TRBJ1-2, with TRBD1 as a possible D gene (6 bases). The CDR3 runs to 16 residues. Germline loops: CDR1 SGHTA, CDR2 FQGNSA. The ends were cut back, 4 bases at V and 2 bases at J, with 17 bases in the middle. CDR3 in amino acids: CASSSSRLRGNYGYTF. The DNA for the CDR3 is TGTGCCAGCAGCTCCTCCAGGCTCAGGGGAAACTATGGCTACACCTTC.

This clone was detected only once. The chain combines TRBV5-1 with TRBJ2-4, with D perhaps TRBD1 (6 bases). CDR3 length: 14 residues. V was trimmed by 7 bases and J by 6 bases, leaving 17 bases between them. Germline CDR1 is SGHRS and CDR2 is YFSETQ. The CDR3: CASRPAGETNIQYF. The CDR3 nucleotides read TGCGCCAGCCGTCCAGCAGGGGAGACAAACATTCAGTACTTC.

CDR3 protein: CASSLDRGQPQHF. In DNA, the CDR3 is TGTGCCAGCAGCTTAGACAGGGGGCAGCCCCAGCATTTT. This chain joins TRBV7-2 and TRBJ1-5; 8 nucleotides agree with TRBD1. The CDR3 contains 13 residues. Germline CDR1 SGHTA, CDR2 FQGNSA. Trimming took 1 base from V and 7 from J; bases not matched to a gene: 0.

The V gene is TRBV5-1, the J gene TRBJ2-3; 9 bases line up with TRBD1. The germline V gene encodes CDR1 SGHRS and CDR2 YFSETQ. The CDR3 loop spans 17 amino acids. The V and J ends lost 2 bases and 2 bases, in that order; junction bases with no gene match: 9. CDR3 nucleotide sequence: TGCGCCAGCAGCTTAACCGGGACAGGGATGACCACAGATACGCAGTATTTT. This encodes CASSLTGTGMTTDTQYF.

The gene calls are TRBV6-1 and TRBJ2-3; perhaps TRBD1 as D (5 bases). Germline V gene data show CDR1 as MNHNS and CDR2 as SASEGT. V dropped 0 bases and J dropped 4 bases, with 11 bases sitting between them. The length of the CDR3 is 15 residues. The CDR3 sequence: CASSEASQGSDTQYF. DNA of the CDR3: TGTGCCAGCAGTGAAGCGTCTCAGGGTTCAGATACGCAGTATTTT.

This chain uses TRBV25-1 with TRBJ1-2, with D perhaps TRBD1 (6 bases). Germline assignment: CDR1 MGHDK and CDR2 SYGVNS. Trimming stripped 8 bases from V and 6 bases from J, with 16 bases between. The CDR3 has 13 residues. DNA of the CDR3: TGTGCCAGCTCACTGGGGGCGACGGATGGCTACACCTTC. The encoded protein is CASSLGATDGYTF.